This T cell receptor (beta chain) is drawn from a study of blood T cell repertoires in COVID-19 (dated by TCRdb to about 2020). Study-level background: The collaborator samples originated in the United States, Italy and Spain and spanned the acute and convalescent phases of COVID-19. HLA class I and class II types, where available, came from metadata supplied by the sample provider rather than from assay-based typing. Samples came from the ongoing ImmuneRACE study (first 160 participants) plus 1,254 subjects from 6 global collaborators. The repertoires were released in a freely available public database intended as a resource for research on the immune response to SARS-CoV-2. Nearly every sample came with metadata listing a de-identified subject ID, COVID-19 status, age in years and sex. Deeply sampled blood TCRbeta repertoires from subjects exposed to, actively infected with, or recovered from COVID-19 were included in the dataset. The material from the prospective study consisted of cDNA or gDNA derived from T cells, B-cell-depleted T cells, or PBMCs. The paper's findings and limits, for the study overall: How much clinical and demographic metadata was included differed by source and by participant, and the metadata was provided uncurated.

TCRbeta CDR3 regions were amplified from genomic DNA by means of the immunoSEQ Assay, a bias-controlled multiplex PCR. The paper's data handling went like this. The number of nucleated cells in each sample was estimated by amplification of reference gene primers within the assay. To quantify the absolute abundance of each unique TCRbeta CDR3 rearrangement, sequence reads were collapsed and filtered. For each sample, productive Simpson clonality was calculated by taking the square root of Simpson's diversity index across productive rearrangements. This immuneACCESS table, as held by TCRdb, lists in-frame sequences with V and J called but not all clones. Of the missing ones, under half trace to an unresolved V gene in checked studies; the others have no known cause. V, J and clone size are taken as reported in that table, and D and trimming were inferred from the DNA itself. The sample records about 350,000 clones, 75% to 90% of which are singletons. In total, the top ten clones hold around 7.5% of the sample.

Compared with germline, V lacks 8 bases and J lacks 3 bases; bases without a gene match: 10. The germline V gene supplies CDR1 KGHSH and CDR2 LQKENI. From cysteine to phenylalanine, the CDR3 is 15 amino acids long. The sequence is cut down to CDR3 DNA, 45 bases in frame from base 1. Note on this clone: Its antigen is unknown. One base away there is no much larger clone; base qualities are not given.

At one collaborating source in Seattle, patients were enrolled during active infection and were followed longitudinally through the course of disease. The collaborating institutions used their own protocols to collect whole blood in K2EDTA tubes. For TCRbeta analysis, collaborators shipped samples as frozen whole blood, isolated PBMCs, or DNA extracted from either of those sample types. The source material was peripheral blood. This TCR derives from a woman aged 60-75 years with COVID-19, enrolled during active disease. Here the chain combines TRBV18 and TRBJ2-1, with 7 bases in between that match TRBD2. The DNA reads TGTGCCAGCGGTGGGATGAGCGGGGACTACAATGAGCAGTTCTTC. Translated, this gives CASGGMSGDYNEQFF.